This T cell receptor beta chain was retrieved from a study of cytotoxic CD8 clonotypes in ibrutinib-treated CLL. Study-level points and caveats: Baseline levels of clonality went above those of age-matched healthy donors and moved with circulating CD8+ T-cell counts.

Germline V gene sequence: CDR1 SNHLY, CDR2 FYNNEI. The CDR3 has 16 residues. V lost 5 bases and J lost 5; bases outside the gene matches: 13. Sequencing was performed with immunoSEQ multiplex PCR; in TCRdb, only in-frame clones are kept and a portion is missing. The data show around 310,000 clones, around four fifths seen once. This clone was seen only a few times. Its antigen is undetermined. This material consisted of PBMCs, taken before ibrutinib treatment. This clonotype originated in a human donor with chronic lymphocytic leukemia. This sequence joins TRBV2 and TRBJ2-7; 9 bases fit TRBD2. The CDR3 bases are TGTGCCAGCAGTACCCCCGAGCGGGAGGTTTCCCACGAGCAGTACTTC. Translated: CASSTPEREVSHEQYF.